This TCR beta chain originates from a study of siplizumab effects on memory and regulatory T cells. TCRdb keeps only in-frame clones here, not all; method: immunoSEQ multiplex PCR. The data hold approximately 100,000 clones, with 90% to 95% observed a single time. J was trimmed by 7 bases and V by 2 bases; bases with no gene match: 8. The CDR3 contains 15 residues. Germline CDR1 SGHRS, CDR2 YFSETQ. Study-level results: Significantly reduced by siplizumab was the cumulative frequency of alloreactive sequences, namely those traceable to unstimulated CD4+ memory cells. The study found naive T cells seemingly more diverse than memory cells and seemingly major alloresponse contributors.

Worth noting for this clone: Its target is unknown.

The TCR originated in a human donor in good health. Source material: Tregs sorted from blood. The V and J genes are TRBV5-1 and TRBJ2-1; 8 bases align to TRBD1. CDR3: CASSLPGGNRNEQFF. The CDR3 DNA reads as TGCGCCAGCAGCTTACCAGGGGGCAACCGGAATGAGCAGTTCTTC.